One and the same sample provided the 14 T cell receptor beta chains below, sequenced in a study of cytomegalovirus exposure and HLA in healthy donors. 13 Jbeta primers and 60 Vbeta primers were used for the PCR. The data were produced by immunoSEQ multiplex PCR, yet TCRdb's version contains in-frame clones alone and is incomplete. The sample carries roughly 110,000 clones, around 74% recorded once. The sequencing input was PBMCs. The receptors were sampled from a woman aged 40 to 55 in good health and CMV-seropositive.

V is TRBV6-5 and J is TRBJ2-3, with D perhaps TRBD2 (6 bases). Germline V gives CDR1 MNHEY, CDR2 SVGAGI. CDR3 length equals 13 residues. The V end was cut by 3 bases, the J end by 8 bases, with 12 bases between. For the CDR3, the DNA is TGTGCCAGCAGTTATTCCCCTAGCGTTACGCAGTATTTT. Translated: CASSYSPSVTQYF.

The rearrangement joins TRBV19 to TRBJ2-3; the match to TRBD2 covers 11 bases. This CDR3 contains 18 residues. CDR1 and CDR2 (germline): LNHDA, SQIVND (reference sequence). The trim removed 6 bases at V and 3 bases at J, leaving 14 bases unmatched. The CDR3 region is CASRTGLGLAGSTDTQYF. CDR3 sequence (DNA): TGTGCCAGTAGGACGGGCCTCGGACTAGCGGGTTCGACAGATACGCAGTATTTT.

This chain uses TRBV7-6 with TRBJ2-2, with TRBD1 as a possible D gene (5 bases). This CDR3 spans 16 amino acids. V was clipped by 7 bases and J by 6 bases, with 21 bases between them. Germline lookup yields CDR1 SGHVS and CDR2 FNYEAQ. DNA for the CDR3: TGTGCCAGCACCCCCCAACCGGACACAGGCCCCGGGGAGCTGTTTTTT. Its protein product is CASTPQPDTGPGELFF. Based on the CDR3 plus reference TRBV7-6 and TRBJ2-2, the full variable domain is GAGVSQSPRYKVTKRGQDVALRCDPISGHVSLYWYRQALGQGPEFLTYFNYEAQQDKSGLPNDRFSAERPEGSISTLTIQRTEQRDSAMYRCASTPQPDTGPGELFFGEGSRLTVL.

This clone appeared a single time. This chain uses TRBV25-1 with TRBJ1-1; 7 nucleotides align to TRBD1. This CDR3 contains 15 residues. Per germline, CDR1 MGHDK and CDR2 SYGVNS. V lost 4 bases to trimming and J lost 5 bases; unmatched junction nucleotides: 10. CDR3 DNA: TGTGCCAGCAGTGCATCTCCAAGGGGGCGAACTGAAGCTTTCTTT. Protein product: CASSASPRGRTEAFF.

V usage is TRBV7-9 and J usage is TRBJ1-5, with D perhaps TRBD1 (6 bases). Looked up from germline, CDR1 is SEHNR and CDR2 is FQNEAQ (reference sequence). Deletions cut 5 bases from V and 5 bases from J, with 13 bases between. The CDR3 spans 14 residues. DNA for the CDR3: TGTGCCAGCAGCGATAGGGGGTCCGATCAGCCCCAGCATTTT. Encoded protein: CASSDRGSDQPQHF.

The V call is TRBV25-1, the J call TRBJ1-1, with a possible D match to TRBD1 (5 bases). Trimming stripped 5 bases from V and 5 bases from J, with 9 bases between. This CDR3 is built from 12 residues. The germline gives CDR1 MGHDK, CDR2 SYGVNS. As DNA, the CDR3 is TGTGCCAGCAGTCACAGGAATACTGAAGCTTTCTTT. Protein sequence: CASSHRNTEAFF.

The table lists this clone with a few counts. This chain links TRBV2 with TRBJ1-5; D remains unclear. Deletions cut 7 bases from V and 3 bases from J, with 10 bases between. The CDR3 runs 13 residues. CDR1 is SNHLY, CDR2 FYNNEI, per germline. The CDR3 sequence: CASNVDYNQPQHF. The CDR3 DNA is TGTGCCAGCAACGTGGACTACAATCAGCCCCAGCATTTT.

The gene calls are TRBV18 and TRBJ1-2; the D gene is possibly TRBD1 (5 bases). V lost 6 bases and J lost 8, with 25 bases in between. The CDR3 consists of 16 residues. Germline-derived CDR1 and CDR2 are KGHSH and LQKENI. CDR3 DNA: TGTGCCAGCTCCCTGGGGACCGGGACTCCCACCGGGGGCTACACCTTC. The encoded protein is CASSLGTGTPTGGYTF.

The rearrangement joins TRBV4-1 to TRBJ1-6; the match to TRBD1 covers 8 bases. Germline trimming cut 3 bases from V and 12 bases from J; bases unmatched to any gene: 13. Germline CDR1 reads MGHRA; CDR2 reads YSYEKL. The CDR3 length is 16 residues. CDR3 DNA: TGCGCCAGCAGCCATCCCTCGAGGGACAGGCTGGGACCCCTCCACTTT. Protein product: CASSHPSRDRLGPLHF.

The J gene is TRBJ1-1, the V gene TRBV7-6; D ambiguous. This CDR3 region has 15 residues. The germline V gene has CDR1 SGHVS and CDR2 FNYEAQ. V was trimmed by 1 base and J by 1 base, leaving 10 bases between them. The CDR3 DNA is TGTGCCAGCAGCTTAGGGTGGTCAGAGAACACTGAAGCTTTCTTT. Residues: CASSLGWSENTEAFF.

This rearrangement joins TRBV5-1 to TRBJ2-1; 7 nucleotides line up with TRBD1. Germline assignment: CDR1 SGHRS and CDR2 YFSETQ. CDR3 length: 14 amino acids. J gave up 9 bases and V 4 bases, and 10 bases lay outside the gene matches. This chain's CDR3 is CASSPLQGRREQFF. In DNA form, the CDR3 reads TGCGCCAGCAGCCCCCTACAGGGGCGGCGTGAGCAGTTCTTC.

This chain connects TRBV9 to TRBJ1-1, with 9 positions matching TRBD1. CDR3 size: 15 residues. V lost 1 base, J lost 7 bases, and 8 bases stayed unmatched. The V gene's germline CDR1 is SGDLS and CDR2 YYNGEE. CDR3 in amino acids: CASSVLDRGGGEAFF. The CDR3 region has the DNA TGTGCCAGCAGCGTACTGGACAGGGGAGGCGGTGAAGCTTTCTTT. The entire variable domain, with the rest obtained from reference TRBV9 and TRBJ1-1, is as follows: DSGVTQTPKHLITATGQRVTLRCSPRSGDLSVYWYQQSLDQGLQFLIQYYNGEERAKGNILERFSAQQFPDLHSELNLSSLELGDSALYFCASSVLDRGGGEAFFGQGTRLTVV.

This chain links TRBV9 with TRBJ1-3; D uncertain. This CDR3 has 16 residues. In germline, CDR1 is SGDLS, CDR2 YYNGEE. Trimming left V 4 bases short and J 7 bases short, with 21 bases between. CDR3 in DNA: TGTGCCAGCAGCACATCAGTAGCCACCGGAGTTAACACCATATATTTT. Translation gives CASSTSVATGVNTIYF.

The chain is built from TRBV19 and TRBJ1-5; 8 positions agree with TRBD1. The V gene end was trimmed by 6 bases and the J gene end by 7 bases; junction bases not matched to a gene: 8. Germline-derived CDR1 and CDR2 are LNHDA and SQIVND (reference sequence). This CDR3 has 14 amino acids. The DNA for the CDR3 is TGTGCCAGTAGGAGGACAGGGTGGAAGCAGCCCCAGCATTTT. It is translated as CASRRTGWKQPQHF.